This T cell receptor (beta chain) is from a study of blood T cell repertoires in COVID-19. Study overall: Acute and convalescent COVID-19 specimens originated in the United States, Italy and Spain.

The CDR3 has 16 residues. Germline CDR1 and CDR2: GTSNPN and SVGIG (reference sequence). V was shortened by 1 base and J by 0 bases, with 15 bases between the two germline ends. Which cohort a participant joined came from the clinical history participants gave. Cohort 3 donors were reported recovered after two negative PCRs, clearance, or symptom resolution. In the study's own analysis: Amplification of reference gene primers was used by the study to estimate nucleated cell counts. Only in-frame clones appear in the TCRdb table, and some are missing; sequencing was by immunoSEQ multiplex PCR. V and J calls and clone size come straight from that table; D and trimming were deduced from the DNA. The table includes 150,000 to 200,000 clones, more than 70% detected once.

The chain carries TRBV30 and TRBJ1-1, with D hard to call. This receptor was obtained from a man in his forties who had recovered from COVID-19. Sequencing was carried out using PBMCs or T cells enriched from blood (not recorded which). The CDR3 DNA reads as TGTGCCTGGAGTGCGAGGTATTGGTACATGAACACTGAAGCTTTCTTT. Residues: CAWSARYWYMNTEAFF.